These 5 T cell receptor beta chains originate from one sample sequenced in a study of cytomegalovirus exposure and HLA in healthy donors. It was with 60 Vbeta and 13 Jbeta primers that the PCR ran. Only in-frame clones appear in the TCRdb table, and some are missing; sequencing was by immunoSEQ multiplex PCR. The sample comprises hundreds of thousands of clones, approximately 90% of which are singletons, and roughly 2.1% rests with the top ten. The specimen sequenced was PBMCs. These receptors all come from a woman aged 18 to 35 in good health and CMV-seronegative.

This clone appeared a single time. The gene calls are TRBV6-1 and TRBJ1-5; D gene ambiguous. Germline V gene data show CDR1 as MNHNS and CDR2 as SASEGT. The CDR3 totals 13 residues. Trimming removed 10 bases at V and 1 base at J, with 11 bases between. CDR3 nucleotides: TGTGCCACTTCACGAGGAAGCAATCAGCCCCAGCATTTT. This codes for CATSRGSNQPQHF.

The V gene is TRBV4-2, the J gene TRBJ2-7; 9 bases are shared with TRBD1. CDR1 is LGHNA and CDR2 is YNFKEQ in the germline V gene. The V segment lost 4 bases and the J segment 6 bases; nucleotides outside the gene matches: 7. The CDR3 runs to 14 residues. The DNA for the CDR3 is TGTGCCAGCAGCCTCCCGGACAGGGGCTCCGAGCAGTACTTC. Translation gives CASSLPDRGSEQYF.

J is TRBJ2-3 and V is TRBV6-4; D possibly corresponds to TRBD1 (6 bases). The CDR3 has 15 amino acids. Germline CDR1 and CDR2: MRHNA and SNTAGT. V gave up 4 bases and J gave up 0 bases, with 11 bases separating them. The CDR3 reads CASSADRTSTDTQYF. CDR3 coding DNA: TGTGCCAGCAGTGCTGACAGGACTAGCACAGATACGCAGTATTTT.

V usage is TRBV5-4 and J usage is TRBJ2-2, with 7 bases fitting TRBD2. After removal of 2 bases from V and 1 base from J, the junction contained 5 bases not matched to a gene. CDR3 length: 16 residues. Germline lookup yields CDR1 SGHNT and CDR2 YYREEE (reference sequence). The CDR3 loop reads CASSFGGGKNTGELFF. The CDR3 region has the DNA TGTGCCAGCAGCTTCGGGGGAGGGAAGAACACCGGGGAGCTGTTTTTT.

Remarks on this clone: The junction shows a germline mismatch at one end, possibly a read error. The rearrangement uses TRBV10-2 and TRBJ2-4; 10 bases fit TRBD2. The CDR3 length is 12 residues. Per germline, CDR1 WSHSY and CDR2 SAAADI. The CDR3 loop is CASSEGLAVPNF. CDR3 sequence (DNA): TGCGCCAGCAGCGAAGGACTAGCGGTGCCCAACTTC.